This T cell receptor beta chain was captured by sequencing in a study of blood T cell repertoires in COVID-19 (dated by TCRdb to the early 2020s). Concerning the study at large: Samples from collaborators originated in the United States, Italy and Spain and spanned both the acute and convalescent phases of COVID-19. Where HLA class I and class II types were available, the types were taken from metadata supplied by the sample provider, not from assay-based typing. The sample metadata nearly always contained a de-identified subject ID, COVID-19 status, age in years and sex. The repertoires were made available in a free public database intended to serve as a resource for research on the immune response to SARS-CoV-2. The material from the prospective study consisted of cDNA or gDNA derived from T cells, B-cell-depleted T cells, or PBMCs. Samples came from the ongoing ImmuneRACE study (first 160 participants) plus 1,254 subjects from 6 global collaborators. Deeply sampled blood TCRbeta repertoires from subjects exposed to, actively infected with, or recovered from COVID-19 were included in the dataset. General study outcomes and caveats: The quantity of clinical and demographic metadata differed by source and by participant and was supplied without curation.

The immunoSEQ Assay, a bias-controlled multiplex PCR, was used to amplify TCRbeta CDR3 regions from genomic DNA. In the authors' own workflow: The number of nucleated cells in each sample was estimated from the amplification of reference gene primers within the assay. Sequence reads were collapsed and filtered to measure the absolute abundance of every unique TCRbeta CDR3 rearrangement. For each sample, productive Simpson clonality was calculated as the square root of Simpson's diversity index over productive rearrangements. The table was pulled from immuneACCESS by TCRdb, which kept in-frame rearrangements only. Such tables lose some clones; where checked, under half of the loss comes from unresolved V genes, and the rest has no known cause. V and J calls and clone size are those listed in that table; D and trimming were worked out from the DNA. This sample holds around 200,000 clones; around 88% were observed only once. The ten largest clones capture about 6% of the sample.

Looking up the germline V gene (reference sequence) yields CDR1 PRHDT and CDR2 FYEKMQ. V is shortened by 5 bases, J by 5 bases, and the region joining them spans 16 bases. Spanning cysteine to phenylalanine, the CDR3 consists of 14 amino acids. Only the CDR3 DNA is retained, 42 bases long and in frame from the first base. In the prospective study, participants were roughly 18 to 95 years old, resided in approximately 22 geographic areas of the United States, and were enrolled through a virtual design. To assign participants to cohorts, the prospective study relied on clinical history that participants themselves reported in a screening survey and a study questionnaire. Each participant in the prospective study had whole blood, serum and a nasopharyngeal or oropharyngeal swab collected by mobile phlebotomists. Additional blood draws and questionnaires over an approximately two-month period could optionally be provided by prospective study participants. Blood samples from the prospective study were shipped frozen or at room temperature prior to DNA extraction.

In the case of this clone: Its recognized antigen is unknown. Base qualities are not at hand, and no much larger clone is one base apart.

Sequenced input: PBMCs or T cells enriched from blood (not recorded which). The sequence was obtained from a man in his forties or fifties with acute COVID-19. The sequence joins TRBV13 to TRBJ2-7; matching of 7 bases hints at TRBD2 as the D gene. The sequenced DNA: TGTGCCAGCAGCCCCGAGGGGGGGGGACACGAGCAGTACTTC. It codes for CASSPEGGGHEQYF.